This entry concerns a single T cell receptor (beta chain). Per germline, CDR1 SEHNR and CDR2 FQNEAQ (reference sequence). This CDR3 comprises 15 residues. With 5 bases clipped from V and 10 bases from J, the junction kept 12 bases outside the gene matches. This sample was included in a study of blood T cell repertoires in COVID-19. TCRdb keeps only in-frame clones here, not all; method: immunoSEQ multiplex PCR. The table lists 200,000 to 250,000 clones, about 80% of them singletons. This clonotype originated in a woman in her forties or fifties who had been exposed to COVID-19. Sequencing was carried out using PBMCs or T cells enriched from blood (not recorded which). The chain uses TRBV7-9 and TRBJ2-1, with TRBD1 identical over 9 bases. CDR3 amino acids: CASSRGTGNVYEQFF. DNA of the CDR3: TGTGCCAGCAGCCGCGGGACAGGGAATGTATACGAGCAGTTCTTC.